The 11 T cell receptor beta chains presented below share a single source sample, sequenced in a study of Ad26.COV2.S vaccination and SARS-CoV-2 variants. Sequencing used immunoSEQ multiplex PCR; TCRdb keeps in-frame clones, though not all of them. The repertoire consists of about 350,000 clones, with roughly 90% occurring once and the leading ten covering about 6.4%. Treatment given: some 20 received Ad26.COV2.S at low or high dose, single or two shots; 5 received placebo; per-sample allocation not given. Samples came from day 63 after the first vaccine or placebo injection. This specimen was peripheral blood, taken in a trial of Ad26.COV2.S vaccine versus placebo. The source is a person between 18 and 65 years old who received the Ad26.COV2.S COVID-19 vaccine or a placebo.

V usage is TRBV6-2 or TRBV6-3 and J usage is TRBJ1-6; 9 nucleotides match TRBD1. The CDR3 is 14 residues long. J gave up 11 bases and V 4 bases, and 6 bases lay outside the gene matches. From germline, CDR1 is MNHEY and CDR2 SVGEGT. The CDR3 reads CASSLRTGEAPLHF. CDR3 DNA: TGTGCCAGCAGTTTACGGACAGGGGAAGCACCCCTCCACTTT.

CDR3 sequence reads: CASSLLDRTGGVEQYF. CDR3 in DNA: TGTGCCAGCAGTTTACTCGATAGGACAGGGGGCGTCGAGCAGTACTTC. This chain joins TRBV27 and TRBJ2-7, with 11 bases fitting TRBD1. The CDR3 covers 16 residues. With V trimmed by 2 bases and J by 6 bases, 9 bases remained unmatched. Germline loops: CDR1 MNHEY, CDR2 SMNVEV (reference sequence).

The genes are TRBV5-7 and TRBJ2-1; tentatively, D is TRBD2 (7 bases). TRBV5-7 is given ORF status, its function remaining uncertain. The V gene lost 4 bases and the J gene lost 7 bases, with 15 bases spanning the gap. This CDR3 spans 14 amino acids. The CDR3 coding sequence is TGTGCCAGCAGCCCGGAGGGGGGGGAAAATGAGCAGTTCTTC. This gives the protein CASSPEGGENEQFF.

The chain couples TRBV5-1 to TRBJ1-2; 9 nucleotides match TRBD1. The ends lost 0 bases at V and 6 bases at J; junction bases unmatched: 6. This CDR3 is 15 amino acids long. Germline V CDR1 and CDR2: SGHRS, YFSETQ. The CDR3 here is CASSLDGTGRDGYTF. The CDR3 DNA is TGCGCCAGCAGCTTGGATGGGACAGGGCGGGATGGCTACACCTTC.

The J gene is TRBJ2-7, the V gene TRBV7-2, with D perhaps matching TRBD1 (5 bases). This CDR3 has 14 residues. The V gene lost 5 bases and the J gene lost 9 bases, with 20 bases spanning the gap. Germline CDR1 is SGHTA and CDR2 is FQGNSA. The CDR3 sequence is CASSEGVMGYGQYF. For the CDR3, the DNA is TGTGCCAGCAGCGAAGGGGTGATGGGATATGGGCAGTACTTC.

The chain recombines TRBV19 with TRBJ2-1; D is unresolved. The germline V gene encodes CDR1 LNHDA and CDR2 SQIVND (reference sequence). Between the trimmed V and J ends, which lost 7 bases and 9 bases, there was a span of 25 bases. The CDR3 sequence is 16 residues long. CDR3 bases: TGTGCCAGTATCGGCCGGACGGTTAACTTGTACGGTGAGCAGTTCTTC. It translates to CASIGRTVNLYGEQFF.

This chain links TRBV2 with TRBJ1-3, with 8 bases identical to TRBD1. The junction had 2 bases not matched to a gene; V was cut back by 4 bases and J by 0 bases. The CDR3 is made up of 15 amino acids. Per germline, CDR1 SNHLY and CDR2 FYNNEI. CDR3 protein: CASSGQGPSGNTIYF. In DNA, the CDR3 is TGTGCCAGCAGTGGACAGGGGCCCTCTGGAAACACCATATATTTT.

The chain employs TRBV7-3 and TRBJ1-1; D might be TRBD1 (5 bases). Germline values: CDR1 SGHTA, CDR2 FQGTGA. Deletions cut 5 bases from V and 3 bases from J, with 10 bases between. The CDR3 has 13 residues. The CDR3 nucleotides read TGTGCCAGCAGCAGGGGACGGGACACTGAAGCTTTCTTT. Protein sequence: CASSRGRDTEAFF.

The chain recombines TRBV9 with TRBJ2-7; D not resolved. Germline values: CDR1 SGDLS, CDR2 YYNGEE. The CDR3 is made up of 15 amino acids. Trimming left V 0 bases short and J 3 bases short, with 13 bases between. The CDR3 nucleotides are TGTGCCAGCAGCGTAGGGCCCAACCAAGGCTACGAGCAGTACTTC. It is translated as CASSVGPNQGYEQYF.

V and J are TRBV6-5 and TRBJ1-2; possible D gene TRBD1, 6 bases. Trimming removed 5 bases from V and 4 bases from J, with 11 bases in between. The germline CDR1 and CDR2 sequences are MNHEY and SVGAGI. The CDR3 covers 13 residues. The chain's CDR3 is CASSLGGLYGYTF. For the CDR3, the DNA is TGTGCCAGCAGTCTCGGGGGCCTCTATGGCTACACCTTC.

This clone was recorded a few times. This chain connects TRBV19 to TRBJ1-6, with a weak D call TRBD1 (5 bases). CDR3 length equals 18 residues. Trimming shortened V by 6 bases and J by 3 bases, and 21 bases separated the two germline ends. Germline values: CDR1 LNHDA, CDR2 SQIVND (reference sequence). The CDR3 loop is CASSTLPGLQHYNSPLHF. CDR3 nucleotide sequence: TGTGCCAGTAGCACCCTCCCGGGACTTCAACACTATAATTCACCCCTCCACTTT.